One and the same sample provided the 26 T cell receptor beta chains below, sequenced in a study of T cells in Graves' hyperthyroidism and ophthalmopathy. TCR beta CDR3 regions were amplified from RNA. An initial round of RT-PCR targeting the TCR CDR3 relied on the HTBI primer set. TCRdb re-analysed the multiplex PCR reads in MiXCR, keeping a single row per CDR3 protein. The data hold 480,000 or so distinct CDR3 sequences, with 46% observed a single time. Input material: peripheral blood or thyroid tissue (not recorded which). Source of these receptors: an adult woman with Graves' disease, either hyperthyroidism or ophthalmopathy (not recorded which).

The chain uses TRBV4-3 and TRBJ2-7, with D possibly called TRBD1 or TRBD2 (5 bases each). CDR1 LGHNA and CDR2 YSLEER come from the germline V gene. V was pared by 1 base and J by 7 bases, with 11 bases between. CDR3 size: 13 residues. CDR3 sequence: CASSQGGGLEQYF. The DNA for the CDR3 is TGCGCCAGCAGCCAAGGTGGGGGTTTGGAGCAGTACTTC.

This clonotype was seen ten or more times. V usage is TRBV2 and J usage is TRBJ1-1, with D maybe TRBD1 (6 bases). Trimming shortened V by 6 bases and J by 1 base, and 12 bases separated the two germline ends. CDR3 length equals 14 residues. Germline CDR1 and CDR2: SNHLY and FYNNEI. CDR3 nucleotide sequence: TGTGCCAGCAGGAGGGGGTCGGGGAACACTGAAGCTTTCTTT. Protein sequence: CASRRGSGNTEAFF.

The chain has TRBV2 and TRBJ2-5, with a possible D match to TRBD2 (5 bases). This CDR3 contains 15 residues. Trimming took off 3 bases at V and 0 bases at J, with 11 bases between the two ends. Germline V gene sequence: CDR1 SNHLY, CDR2 FYNNEI. The CDR3, as DNA: TGTGCCAGCAGTGAGGAGGACCTGAACCAAGAGACCCAGTACTTC. Encoded protein: CASSEEDLNQETQYF.

This clonotype was found many times. This rearrangement joins TRBV14 to TRBJ1-6; D ambiguous. The CDR3 contains 14 residues. Trimming pared 2 bases from V and 8 bases from J, leaving 10 bases between. The germline V gene has CDR1 SGHDN and CDR2 FVKESK. CDR3 in amino acids: CASSQLQSDSPLHF. CDR3 in DNA: TGTGCCAGCAGCCAATTACAGTCCGATTCACCCCTCCACTTT. The full variable domain, its missing parts supplied by reference TRBV14 and TRBJ1-6, is EAGVTQFPSHSVIEKGQTVTLRCDPISGHDNLYWYRRVMGKEIKFLLHFVKESKQDESGMPNNRFLAERTGGTYSTLKVQPAELEDSGVYFCASSQLQSDSPLHFGNGTRLTVT.

Of note for this clonotype: Given the absence of the conserved phenylalanine or tryptophan at the CDR3 end, a read error is likely. This chain links TRBV20-1 with TRBJ2-7; 7 nucleotides line up with TRBD1. The CDR3 spans 13 residues. Germline loops: CDR1 DFQATT, CDR2 SNEGSKA (reference sequence). CDR3 protein: CSAKEGQTYEQYL. DNA of the CDR3: TGCAGCGCTAAAGAGGGACAGACCTACGAGCAGTACCTC.

This clonotype was observed a few times. The genes are TRBV10-3 and TRBJ1-6; a weak D match, TRBD1 (6 bases). This CDR3 spans 14 amino acids. V gave up 4 bases and J gave up 11 bases, with 15 bases separating them. Germline CDR1 reads ENHRY; CDR2 reads SYGVKD. CDR3 coding DNA: TGTGCCATCAGTGCGCAGGGGAAGGGGACACCCCTCCACTTT. Protein: CAISAQGKGTPLHF.

This chain links TRBV25-1 with TRBJ1-3, with 7 bases that match TRBD1. This CDR3 comprises 16 residues. Germline V gene sequence: CDR1 MGHDK, CDR2 SYGVNS. The V segment lost 1 base and the J segment 3 bases; nucleotides outside the gene matches: 6. The CDR3 loop is CASSEWRGGIGNTIYF. The CDR3 DNA is TGTGCCAGCAGTGAATGGAGAGGGGGCATTGGAAACACCATATATTTT.

The CDR3 here is CASRGAAAGGYGYTF. The CDR3 bases are TGTGCCAGCAGGGGGGCAGCGGCGGGGGGGTATGGCTACACCTTC. The rearrangement joins TRBV9 to TRBJ1-2; maybe TRBD1 (6 bases). Germline-derived CDR1 and CDR2 are SGDLS and YYNGEE. This CDR3 is built from 15 residues. V was cut by 5 bases and J by 5 bases, with 19 bases left in between.

This sequence joins TRBV4-1 and TRBJ2-5; D is perhaps TRBD2 (6 bases). This CDR3 region has 16 residues. Germline CDR1 and CDR2: MGHRA and YSYEKL. V dropped 0 bases and J dropped 5 bases, with 16 bases sitting between them. DNA for the CDR3: TGCGCCAGCAGCCAAGACCTAGCGAAGACGGTGGAGACCCAGTACTTC. Translated, it gives CASSQDLAKTVETQYF.

The chain carries TRBV10-3 and TRBJ1-1; D gene uncertain. Germline V gene sequence: CDR1 ENHRY, CDR2 SYGVKD. V dropped 4 bases and J dropped 7 bases, with 10 bases sitting between them. CDR3 length: 12 residues. The CDR3 reads CAISVGVGEAFF. The CDR3 region has the DNA TGTGCCATCAGTGTCGGGGTAGGTGAAGCTTTCTTT.

This chain links TRBV5-1 with TRBJ1-1; D remains ambiguous. Germline V gene sequence: CDR1 SGHRS, CDR2 YFSETQ. CDR3 length equals 14 residues. With 0 bases removed from V and 0 bases from J, the gap between germline ends came to 6 bases. The CDR3 loop is CASSLASMNTEAFF. CDR3 in DNA: TGCGCCAGCAGCTTGGCCAGTATGAACACTGAAGCTTTCTTT. Full variable domain (outside the CDR3, taken from reference TRBV5-1 and TRBJ1-1): KAGVTQTPRYLIKTRGQQVTLSCSPISGHRSVSWYQQTPGQGLQFLFEYFSETQRNKGNFPGRFSGRQFSNSRSEMNVSTLELGDSALYLCASSLASMNTEAFFGQGTRLTVV.

This clonotype was picked up many times. The chain has TRBV7-2 and TRBJ1-1; D is unclear. Deletions cut 5 bases from V and 10 bases from J, with 14 bases between. Per the germline V gene, CDR1 is SGHTA and CDR2 is FQGNSA. The CDR3 extends over 12 amino acids. This chain's CDR3 is CASSPNGVVAFF. For the CDR3, the DNA is TGTGCCAGCAGCCCCAACGGCGTCGTAGCTTTCTTT. Drawing the rest from reference TRBV7-2 and TRBJ1-1, the complete variable domain is GAGVSQSPSNKVTEKGKDVELRCDPISGHTALYWYRQSLGQGLEFLIYFQGNSAPDKSGLPSDRFSAERTGGSVSTLTIQRTQQEDSAVYLCASSPNGVVAFFGQGTRLTVV.

This clonotype was counted a few times. The chain couples TRBV10-3 to TRBJ2-7; TRBD2 matches at 16 bases. Germline lookup yields CDR1 ENHRY and CDR2 SYGVKD. CDR3 size: 19 residues. Trimming at V came to 11 bases and at J to 5 bases, leaving 21 bases not matched to a gene. CDR3 nucleotide sequence: TGTGCCCATTCCCAGGGCGGGACTAGCGGGAGGGCCGGTCGCGACGAGCAGTACTTC. Its protein product is CAHSQGGTSGRAGRDEQYF.

This chain links TRBV6-2 or TRBV6-3 with TRBJ2-6; D unresolved. V lost 8 bases, J lost 4 bases, and 9 bases lay in between. Germline loops: CDR1 MNHEY, CDR2 SVGEGT. This CDR3 comprises 13 residues. DNA of the CDR3: TGTGCCAGCGCAAACCGAGGGGCCAACGTCCTGACTTTC. Its protein is CASANRGANVLTF.

This clonotype was counted many times. The chain links TRBV19 to TRBJ2-2, with a weak D call TRBD2 (6 bases). V was cut by 3 bases and J by 0 bases, with 14 bases left in between. The length of the CDR3 is 17 residues. Germline CDR1 LNHDA, CDR2 SQIVND (reference sequence). CDR3 nucleotides: TGTGCCAGTAGTATGCGAGGAGGGGCCCCGAACACCGGGGAGCTGTTTTTT. Translating gives CASSMRGGAPNTGELFF.

This clonotype was found many times. The chain couples TRBV7-3 to TRBJ1-1, with TRBD1 matching over 10 bases. The CDR3 contains 15 residues. The V and J ends lost 5 bases and 4 bases, in that order; junction bases with no gene match: 7. Germline V gene data show CDR1 as SGHTA and CDR2 as FQGTGA. The CDR3 coding sequence is TGTGCCAGCAGCCCCGACAGGGGGCGGCCCACTGAAGCTTTCTTT. Amino acids: CASSPDRGRPTEAFF.

This clonotype was found many times. The chain is built from TRBV6-6 and TRBJ1-2; the D gene is possibly TRBD1 (6 bases). CDR3 length equals 14 residues. Between the trimmed V and J ends, which lost 5 bases and 3 bases, there was a span of 13 bases. The germline CDR1 and CDR2 sequences are MNHNY and SVGAGI (reference sequence). The CDR3 spells CASSAQGIYYGYTF. Here the CDR3 DNA reads TGTGCCAGCAGTGCACAGGGCATTTACTATGGCTACACCTTC.

The rearrangement joins TRBV15 to TRBJ1-1, with D possibly TRBD1 on 5 matching bases. The V and J ends lost 7 bases and 5 bases respectively, with 29 bases between them. The germline V gene encodes CDR1 LNHNV and CDR2 YYDKDF (reference sequence). CDR3 length: 18 residues. The CDR3 DNA reads as TGTGCCACCACCTCTCAACTACAGGTTGGCGCGATTGGAACTGAAGCTTTCTTT. Translating it yields CATTSQLQVGAIGTEAFF.

The chain joins TRBV11-2 to TRBJ2-3, with D possibly TRBD2 on 6 matching bases. Trimming stripped 3 bases from V and 3 bases from J, with 13 bases between. This CDR3 comprises 15 residues. Per germline, CDR1 SGHAT and CDR2 FQNNGV. CDR3 loop: CASSFAQGGTDTQYF. The DNA for the CDR3 is TGTGCCAGCAGCTTCGCCCAGGGAGGAACAGATACGCAGTATTTT.

For this clonotype: Being one base from a much bigger clone, this may be a read error. V gene TRBV7-2 combines with J gene TRBJ2-7, with D maybe TRBD1 (6 bases). The CDR3 runs to 13 residues. Looked up from germline, CDR1 is SGHTA and CDR2 is FQGNSA. CDR3 coding DNA: TGTGTCAGCAGGGCCGGGACACTCTACGAGCAGTACTTC. Translated: CVSRAGTLYEQYF.

This chain connects TRBV13 to TRBJ1-5; TRBD1 is a possible D gene (5 bases). Germline V gene data show CDR1 as PRHDT and CDR2 as FYEKMQ (reference sequence). V lost 0 bases and J lost 4, with 10 bases in between. CDR3 size: 15 residues. CDR3: CASSLGVRANQPQHF. The DNA for the CDR3 is TGTGCCAGCAGCTTAGGCGTCAGGGCTAATCAGCCCCAGCATTTT.

The chain uses TRBV27 and TRBJ1-4; the D gene is possibly TRBD1 (5 bases). The CDR3 has 11 residues. V gave up 6 bases and J gave up 13 bases, with 12 bases separating them. Germline V CDR1 and CDR2: MNHEY, SMNVEV (reference sequence). The CDR3 is CASRSQGTLFF. Written as DNA, the CDR3 is TGTGCCAGCAGGTCCCAGGGAACACTGTTTTTT.

Comment on this clonotype: One junction end disagrees with the germline gene, perhaps due to a read error. The genes are TRBV10-3 and TRBJ1-1, with TRBD1 matching over 8 bases. This CDR3 region has 13 residues. Germline values: CDR1 ENHRY, CDR2 SYGVKD. CDR3 sequence reads: CASSSRGQAEAFF. For the CDR3, the DNA is TGTGCCAGCAGTAGCAGGGGGCAGGCTGAAGCTTTCTTT.

The CDR3 here is CASSPRSSQETQYF. DNA of the CDR3: TGTGCCAGCTCACCAAGGAGCAGTCAAGAGACCCAGTACTTC. This rearrangement joins TRBV18 to TRBJ2-5; no clear D gene. Germline V gene sequence: CDR1 KGHSH, CDR2 LQKENI. The V end lost 2 bases, the J end lost 2 bases, and 9 bases lay between the germline ends. The CDR3 extends over 14 amino acids.

This clonotype came up many times. For the CDR3, the DNA is TGCAGTGCTAGAGGCAGGTGGACAGGGGAGACTGGGGCCAACGTCCTGACTTTC. Translated, it gives CSARGRWTGETGANVLTF. This chain connects TRBV20-1 to TRBJ2-6; the match to TRBD1 covers 9 bases. Germline V gene lookup returns CDR1 DFQATT and CDR2 SNEGSKA (reference sequence). CDR3 size: 18 residues. J was trimmed by 2 bases and V by 1 base; bases with no gene match: 9.

This clonotype was detected ten times or more. The rearrangement joins TRBV19 to TRBJ1-5; 9 bases are a match to TRBD1. Germline trimming cut 4 bases from V and 6 bases from J; bases unmatched to any gene: 13. This CDR3 spans 17 amino acids. The V gene's germline CDR1 is LNHDA and CDR2 SQIVND (reference sequence). CDR3 loop: CASSRDRGSSVGQPQHF. The CDR3 DNA is TGTGCCAGTAGTAGAGACAGGGGGAGTTCGGTAGGTCAGCCCCAGCATTTT.